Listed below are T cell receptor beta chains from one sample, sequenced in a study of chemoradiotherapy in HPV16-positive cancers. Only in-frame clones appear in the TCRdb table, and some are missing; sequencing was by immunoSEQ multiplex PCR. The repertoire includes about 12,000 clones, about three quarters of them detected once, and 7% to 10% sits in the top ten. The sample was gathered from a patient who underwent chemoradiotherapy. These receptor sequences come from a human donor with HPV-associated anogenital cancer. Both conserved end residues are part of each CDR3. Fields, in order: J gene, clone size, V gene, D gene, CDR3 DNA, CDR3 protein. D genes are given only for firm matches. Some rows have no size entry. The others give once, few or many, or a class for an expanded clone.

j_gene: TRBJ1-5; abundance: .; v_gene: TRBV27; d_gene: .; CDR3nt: TGTGCCAGCAGTCCATCGCGGGACACAAACGGGATTACACCCCAGCATTTT; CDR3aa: CASSPSRDTNGITPQHF
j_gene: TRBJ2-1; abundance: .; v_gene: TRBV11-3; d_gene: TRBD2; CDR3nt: TGTGCCAGCAGCACCGCGACTAGCGGGCGACTCCTTTACAATGAGCAGTTCTTC; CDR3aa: CASSTATSGRLLYNEQFF
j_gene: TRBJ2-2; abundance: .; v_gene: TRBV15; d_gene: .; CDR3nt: TGTGCCACCAGCAGAGATCGGCCGGGTGGCGGGGAGCTGTTTTTT; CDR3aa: CATSRDRPGGGELFF
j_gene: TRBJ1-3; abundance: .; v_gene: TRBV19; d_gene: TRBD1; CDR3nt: TGTGCCAGTATAAAGACAGGGGCTGGAGGAAACACCATATATTTT; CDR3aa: CASIKTGAGGNTIYF
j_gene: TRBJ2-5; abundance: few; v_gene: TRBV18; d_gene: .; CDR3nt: TGTGCCAGCTCACCCTGGGGGGGCCGATACCAAGAGACCCAGTACTTC; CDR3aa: CASSPWGGRYQETQYF
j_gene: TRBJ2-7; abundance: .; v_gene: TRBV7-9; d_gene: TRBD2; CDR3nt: TGTGCCAGCAGCTTCGTATCTAGCGGGCTATACGAACAGTACTTC; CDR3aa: CASSFVSSGLYEQYF
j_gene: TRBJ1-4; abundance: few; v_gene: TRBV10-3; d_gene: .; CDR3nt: TGTGCCATCAGTGAGGACAATAATGAAAAACTGTTTTTT; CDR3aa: CAISEDNNEKLFF
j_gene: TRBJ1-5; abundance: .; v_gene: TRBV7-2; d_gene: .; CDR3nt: TGTGCCAGCAGCTTAGACGGGGGCCGCAATCAGCCCCAGCATTTT; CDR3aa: CASSLDGGRNQPQHF
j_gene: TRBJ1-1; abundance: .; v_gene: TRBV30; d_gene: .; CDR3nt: TGTGCCTGGCGCCCGACCGGACTGCGAGGCTCTGAAGCTTTCTTT; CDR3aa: CAWRPTGLRGSEAFF
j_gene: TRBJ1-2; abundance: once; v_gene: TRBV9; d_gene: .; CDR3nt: TGTGCCAGCAGCGTAGGAGGTAGTCGGGCCCGTGGAGGCTACACCTTC; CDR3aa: CASSVGGSRARGGYTF
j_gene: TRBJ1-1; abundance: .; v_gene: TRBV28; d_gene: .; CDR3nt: TGTGCCAGCAGTTTAATTCGACATAACACTGAAGCTTTCTTT; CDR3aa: CASSLIRHNTEAFF
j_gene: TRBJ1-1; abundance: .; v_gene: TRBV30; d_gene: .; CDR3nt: TGTGCCTGGACTCGGGGGGCTCCCCCTGAAGCTTTCTTT; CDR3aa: CAWTRGAPPEAFF
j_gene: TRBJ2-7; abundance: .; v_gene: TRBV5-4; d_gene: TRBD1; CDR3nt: TGTGCCAGCAGTAGTGGACAGGGTTTCCACGAGCAGTACTTC; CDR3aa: CASSSGQGFHEQYF
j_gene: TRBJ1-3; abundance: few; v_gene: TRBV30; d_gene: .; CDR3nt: TGTGCCTGGAGTGTAGCTACGGCTGGAAACACCATATATTTT; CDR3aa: CAWSVATAGNTIYF
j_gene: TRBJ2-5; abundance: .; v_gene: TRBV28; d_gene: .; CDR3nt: TGTGCCAGCGTTCAGGGGAGCCAAGAGACCCAGTACTTC; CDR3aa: CASVQGSQETQYF
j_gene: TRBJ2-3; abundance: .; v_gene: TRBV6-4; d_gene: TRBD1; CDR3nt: TGTGCCAGCAGTGACTCCCCGGGACAGGGGGAAGATACGCAGTATTTT; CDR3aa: CASSDSPGQGEDTQYF
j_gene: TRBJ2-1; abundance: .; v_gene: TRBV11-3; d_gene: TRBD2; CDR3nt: TGTGCCAGCAGCCCCGGACTAGCGGGTCCAATTGTCGATGAGCAGTTCTTC; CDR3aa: CASSPGLAGPIVDEQFF
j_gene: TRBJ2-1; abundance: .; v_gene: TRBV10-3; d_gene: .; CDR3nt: TGTGCCATCAGGGTGGCGGGCGCCGAGTACAATGAGCAGTTCTTC; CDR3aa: CAIRVAGAEYNEQFF
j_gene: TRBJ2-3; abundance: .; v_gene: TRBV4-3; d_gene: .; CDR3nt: TGCGCCAGCAGCCAAGATCTCGGAAGCCCGTGGAGCACAGATACGCAGTATTTT; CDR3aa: CASSQDLGSPWSTDTQYF
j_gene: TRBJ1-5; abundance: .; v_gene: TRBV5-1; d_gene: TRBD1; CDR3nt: TGCGCCAGCAGCCCAGGACAGGGCGTTAGCAATCAGCCCCAGCATTTT; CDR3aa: CASSPGQGVSNQPQHF
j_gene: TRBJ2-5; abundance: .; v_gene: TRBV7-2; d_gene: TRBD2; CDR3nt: TGTGCCAGCAGCTGGGGGGGGAAGACCCAGTACTTC; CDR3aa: CASSWGGKTQYF
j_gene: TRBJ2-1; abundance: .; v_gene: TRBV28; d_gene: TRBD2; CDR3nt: TGTGCCAGCAGCCTCCGAAGCGGGAGGGCCGATGAGCAGTTCTTC; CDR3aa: CASSLRSGRADEQFF
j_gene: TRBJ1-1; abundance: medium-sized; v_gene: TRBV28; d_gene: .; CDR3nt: TGTGCCAGCAGCCCTCCAAGCGGGGTTGATGAAGCTTTCTTT; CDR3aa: CASSPPSGVDEAFF
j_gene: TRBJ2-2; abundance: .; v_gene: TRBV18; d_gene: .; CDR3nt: TGTGCCAGCTCACCACCCCTAGACACCGGGGAGCTGTTTTTT; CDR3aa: CASSPPLDTGELFF
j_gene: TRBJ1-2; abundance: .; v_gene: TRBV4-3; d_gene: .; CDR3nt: TGCGCCAGCAGCCAAGGGGCGATGTCCTATGGCTACACCTTC; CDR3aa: CASSQGAMSYGYTF
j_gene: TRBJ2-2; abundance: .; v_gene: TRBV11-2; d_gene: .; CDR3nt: TGTGCCAGCAGCTTCTATCAGGGCGCGAACACCGGGGAGCTGTTTTTT; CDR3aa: CASSFYQGANTGELFF
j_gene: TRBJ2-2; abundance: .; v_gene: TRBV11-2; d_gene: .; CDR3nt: TGTGCCAGCAGCCCGCGTCTCGGGGAGCTGTTTTTT; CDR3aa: CASSPRLGELFF
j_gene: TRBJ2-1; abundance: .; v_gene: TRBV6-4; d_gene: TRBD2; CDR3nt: TGTGCCAGCAGTGAAGGCGGACTAGATAACGGTGAGCAGTTCTTC; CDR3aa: CASSEGGLDNGEQFF
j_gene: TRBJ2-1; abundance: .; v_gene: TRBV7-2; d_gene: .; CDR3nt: TGTGCCAGCAGCTTGGATTCCTACAATGAGCAGTTCTTC; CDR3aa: CASSLDSYNEQFF